The 27 T cell receptor beta chains below were found in one sample sequenced in a study of CD8+CD57+ T cells in acquired aplastic anemia. The template for TCR beta VDJ and CDR3 sequence profiling was genomic DNA. Using its own MiXCR run on the reads, TCRdb lists one record per CDR3 protein. The sample lists 200,000 or so distinct CDR3 sequences; about three fifths were seen once. The material sequenced was sorted CD4+, CD8+, or CD8+CD57+ T cells (not recorded which) from PBMCs. The receptors derive from a human donor with severe aplastic anemia or a healthy control (not recorded which).

This clonotype has ten or more counts. V usage is TRBV20-1 and J usage is TRBJ2-7; TRBD2 agrees at 9 bases. V gave up 5 bases and J gave up 6 bases; unmatched junction bases: 5. CDR3 size: 12 residues. Looked up from germline, CDR1 is DFQATT and CDR2 is SNEGSKA (reference sequence). As DNA, the CDR3 is TGCAGTGCTCCCGGGACTAGCCCCGAGCAGTACTTC. This sequence encodes CSAPGTSPEQYF.

Concerning this clonotype itself: One end of the junction varies from germline; a read error may be responsible. The chain recombines TRBV24-1 with TRBJ2-3; D is perhaps TRBD1 (6 bases). Germline V gene data show CDR1 as KGHDR and CDR2 as SFDVKD. This CDR3 has 13 residues. The CDR3 loop reads CASSEGVTDTQYF. The CDR3 nucleotides are TGTGCCAGCAGTGAGGGGGTCACAGATACGCAGTATTTT.

V and J are TRBV20-1 and TRBJ2-7; D is perhaps TRBD1 or TRBD2 (6 bases each). Germline CDR1 reads DFQATT; CDR2 reads SNEGSKA (reference sequence). V was shortened by 0 bases and J by 5 bases, with 17 bases between the two germline ends. The CDR3 has 15 residues. CDR3 sequence: CSAREVGGLRNEQYF. Here the CDR3 DNA reads TGCAGTGCTAGAGAGGTGGGGGGCCTTCGGAACGAGCAGTACTTC.

This clonotype has ten or more counts. The rearrangement uses TRBV4-3 and TRBJ1-1; D possibly corresponds to TRBD1 (5 bases). The germline V gene encodes CDR1 LGHNA and CDR2 YSLEER. The germline V and J ends were trimmed by 4 bases and 2 bases, with 8 bases remaining between them. The CDR3 runs to 13 residues. CDR3 sequence (DNA): TGCGCCAGCAGCCCTCAGGGAAACACTGAAGCTTTCTTT. Its translation: CASSPQGNTEAFF.

This clonotype was detected ten times or more. V is TRBV27 and J is TRBJ2-5; TRBD1 aligns across 12 bases. The CDR3 runs 16 residues. Germline CDR1 is MNHEY and CDR2 is SMNVEV (reference sequence). Trimming took 2 bases from V and 5 from J; bases not matched to a gene: 6. For the CDR3, the DNA is TGTGCCAGCAGTTTAAAAGGGACAGGGGGCTATGAGACCCAGTACTTC. Its translation: CASSLKGTGGYETQYF.

This clonotype was seen a handful of times. A much larger clone differs from this one at a single base, so this may be a read error. The rearrangement joins TRBV2 to TRBJ2-2; 9 nucleotides match TRBD2. The CDR3 totals 17 residues. The J segment lost 6 bases and the V segment lost 6 bases, leaving 14 bases of the junction unmatched. Germline V gene sequence: CDR1 SNHLY, CDR2 FYNNEI. This CDR3 is CASSPAGAAGGPGELFF. For the CDR3, the DNA is TGTGCCAGCAGCCCAGCAGGGGCAGCGGGGGGCCCCGGGGAGCTGTTTTTT.

The rearrangement joins TRBV29-1 to TRBJ1-2; D uncertain. The germline V and J ends were trimmed by 4 bases and 4 bases, with 7 bases remaining between them. Germline assignment: CDR1 SQVTM and CDR2 ANQGSEA. The CDR3 loop spans 11 amino acids. CDR3 protein: CSVVEAYGYTF. The CDR3 coding sequence is TGCAGCGTTGTCGAGGCCTATGGCTACACCTTC.

The chain couples TRBV20-1 to TRBJ1-4, with 11 nucleotides matching TRBD1. This CDR3 contains 15 residues. The V gene end was trimmed by 3 bases and the J gene end by 4 bases; junction bases not matched to a gene: 4. In germline, CDR1 is DFQATT, CDR2 SNEGSKA (reference sequence). CDR3 coding DNA: TGCAGTGCTAGGTCGGGGACAGGGGGTAATGAAAAACTGTTTTTT. It translates to CSARSGTGGNEKLFF.

The V and J genes are TRBV12-3 or TRBV12-4 and TRBJ1-1; TRBD1 agrees at 7 bases. The CDR3 runs 15 residues. J was trimmed by 4 bases and V by 2 bases; bases with no gene match: 7. CDR3 nucleotides: TGTGCCAGCAGTTTAAGTAGGGGGCACGGCACTGAAGCTTTCTTT. Protein: CASSLSRGHGTEAFF.

This clonotype was detected many times. This rearrangement joins TRBV4-2 to TRBJ2-7; 7 positions agree with TRBD1. Looked up from germline, CDR1 is LGHNA and CDR2 is YNFKEQ. The CDR3 spans 17 residues. V trimming: 4 bases; J trimming: 2 bases; junction bases outside the gene matches: 14. CDR3 bases: TGTGCCAGCAGCCCGCTGGACCGGGACAGACCGACCTACGAGCAGTACTTC. The encoded protein is CASSPLDRDRPTYEQYF.

The rearrangement joins TRBV7-9 to TRBJ1-1, with a possible D match to TRBD1 (6 bases). CDR3 size: 14 residues. Per the germline V gene, CDR1 is SEHNR and CDR2 is FQNEAQ (reference sequence). V was shortened by 6 bases and J by 6 bases, with 17 bases between the two germline ends. The CDR3 loop is CASRRAGGAAEAFF. The CDR3 DNA reads as TGTGCCAGCAGACGCGCGGGGGGCGCAGCTGAAGCTTTCTTT.

This sequence joins TRBV5-5 and TRBJ1-2; 10 positions match TRBD1. The CDR3 loop spans 14 amino acids. Germline lookup yields CDR1 SGHKS and CDR2 YYEKEE (reference sequence). After removal of 0 bases from V and 11 bases from J, the junction contained 7 bases not matched to a gene. DNA for the CDR3: TGTGCCAGCAGCTTGGTCGCGGGGGACAGGGGATACACCTTC. This sequence encodes CASSLVAGDRGYTF.

This clonotype was counted only a few times. The V and J genes are TRBV19 and TRBJ1-1; D gene uncertain. V was shortened by 5 bases and J by 10 bases, with 26 bases between the two germline ends. The CDR3 is 16 residues long. Germline-derived CDR1 and CDR2 are LNHDA and SQIVND (reference sequence). CDR3 DNA: TGTGCCAGTAGTGCGGAAACGGACTCCCATCTCGATTTAGCTTTCTTT. Translation: CASSAETDSHLDLAFF.

In this sample, this clonotype turned up many times. This chain links TRBV27 with TRBJ1-6; TRBD1 agrees at 7 bases. The CDR3 has 15 amino acids. From germline, CDR1 is MNHEY and CDR2 SMNVEV (reference sequence). The V segment lost 1 base and the J segment 7 bases; nucleotides outside the gene matches: 4. The CDR3 region is CASSLFRGSNSPLHF. The CDR3 DNA sequence: TGTGCCAGCAGTTTATTCAGGGGGAGCAATTCACCCCTCCACTTT.

The CDR3: CASSWPTSGGPNRPYEQYF. Here the CDR3 DNA reads TGTGCCAGCAGTTGGCCGACTAGCGGGGGGCCCAATAGACCCTACGAGCAGTACTTC. The chain carries TRBV2 and TRBJ2-7, with 13 bases matching TRBD2. The CDR3 is 19 residues long. The ends lost 5 bases at V and 2 bases at J; junction bases unmatched: 15. Germline V gene sequence: CDR1 SNHLY, CDR2 FYNNEI.

The sample holds many counts of this clonotype. The chain is built from TRBV2 and TRBJ1-2, with 8 nucleotides matching TRBD1. Germline loops: CDR1 SNHLY, CDR2 FYNNEI. The CDR3 spans 15 residues. V was clipped by 4 bases and J by 2 bases; unmatched bases: 6. The CDR3 DNA is TGTGCCAGCAGTGGGGGGACAGGTGACAACTATGGCTACACCTTC. It yields the protein CASSGGTGDNYGYTF.

V usage is TRBV20-1 and J usage is TRBJ1-1; D not resolved. The CDR3 length is 12 residues. Per germline, CDR1 DFQATT and CDR2 SNEGSKA (reference sequence). With 6 bases removed from V and 4 bases from J, the gap between germline ends came to 12 bases. DNA of the CDR3: TGCAGTGCCTCGACAATTCCCACTGAAGCTTTCTTT. As protein: CSASTIPTEAFF.

The J gene is TRBJ2-1, the V gene TRBV7-2; TRBD2 matches 15 bases. The V segment lost 4 bases and the J segment 0 bases; nucleotides outside the gene matches: 7. The CDR3 runs to 19 residues. CDR1 is SGHTA and CDR2 is FQGNSA in the germline V gene. The CDR3 region is CASSWGLAGGLISYNEQFF. The CDR3 DNA reads TGTGCCAGCAGCTGGGGACTAGCGGGGGGTCTGATCTCCTACAATGAGCAGTTCTTC.

The chain has TRBV7-6 and TRBJ1-6; TRBD1 aligns across 7 bases. In germline, CDR1 is SGHVS, CDR2 FNYEAQ. V trimming: 5 bases; J trimming: 10 bases; junction bases outside the gene matches: 5. The CDR3 runs 13 residues. CDR3 loop: CASSQGGVSPLHF. As DNA, the CDR3 is TGTGCCAGCAGCCAGGGGGGTGTGTCACCCCTCCACTTT.

In regard to this clonotype: Relative to the germline gene, one junction end is altered; a read error may explain this. This rearrangement joins TRBV10-2 to TRBJ1-6; 10 positions match TRBD1. The CDR3 is made up of 16 amino acids. Germline values: CDR1 WSHSY, CDR2 SAAADI. CDR3 amino acids: CASSAQDRGWGSPFHF. CDR3 sequence (DNA): TGCGCCAGCAGTGCCCAGGACAGGGGGTGGGGTTCACCCTTCCACTTT.

As concerns this clonotype: Sequence at one end of the junction differs from germline and may be a read error. The V gene is TRBV20-1, the J gene TRBJ1-1; D is unclear. This CDR3 has 13 residues. Germline CDR1 DFQATT, CDR2 SNEGSKA (reference sequence). CDR3 region: CSAKEGLSTEALF. The CDR3 DNA reads as TGCAGTGCTAAGGAGGGTTTGAGTACTGAAGCTCTCTTT.

This clonotype was observed a handful of times. A clone one base away is much larger, so this may be a read error. The CDR3 bases are TGTGCCAGCAGCCCGAGGGCGGGGATCTATGGCTACACCTTC. Amino acid sequence: CASSPRAGIYGYTF. This chain links TRBV12-3 or TRBV12-4 with TRBJ1-2; D is uncertain. V lost 6 bases to trimming and J lost 4 bases, with 15 bases between them. The CDR3 loop spans 14 amino acids.

This clonotype was recorded many times. This chain connects TRBV20-1 to TRBJ1-4; no firm D call. Trimming cost V 0 bases and J 3 bases, with 8 bases left between them. The CDR3 length is 14 residues. Germline V gene data show CDR1 as DFQATT and CDR2 as SNEGSKA (reference sequence). The CDR3 protein is CSAREPGSNEKLFF. DNA of the CDR3: TGCAGTGCTAGAGAACCGGGCTCTAATGAAAAACTGTTTTTT.

This clonotype came up many times. The chain joins TRBV9 to TRBJ2-1, with 8 bases aligning to TRBD2. Germline V CDR1 and CDR2: SGDLS, YYNGEE. V was clipped by 3 bases and J by 7 bases; unmatched bases: 6. The CDR3 runs 14 residues. The DNA of the CDR3 is TGTGCCAGCAGCGATGGCGGGGGGCGTAATGAGCAGTTCTTC. Amino acids: CASSDGGGRNEQFF.

The chain combines TRBV20-1 with TRBJ2-7, with TRBD2 as a possible D gene (6 bases). Germline CDR1 reads DFQATT; CDR2 reads SNEGSKA (reference sequence). V was shortened by 2 bases and J by 4 bases, with 24 bases between the two germline ends. CDR3 length equals 17 residues. For the CDR3, the DNA is TGCAGTGCTAGAAGACCGGGACTCCCAGGAGGGCGATACGAGCAGTACTTC. Its translation: CSARRPGLPGGRYEQYF.

The rearrangement uses TRBV7-2 and TRBJ2-7, with no clear D. CDR1 and CDR2 (germline): SGHTA, FQGNSA. The V end lost 5 bases, the J end lost 4 bases, and 21 bases lay between the germline ends. CDR3 size: 16 residues. Here the CDR3 DNA reads TGTGCCAGCAGCCCCACCCGGGCCAGCGTAGAGTACGAGCAGTACTTC. As protein: CASSPTRASVEYEQYF.

The chain uses TRBV12-3 or TRBV12-4 and TRBJ1-6; 7 bases match TRBD1. Unmatched junction bases numbered 8, after V lost 5 bases and J lost 7 bases. The CDR3 length is 15 residues. The CDR3 coding sequence is TGTGCCAGCAGTCCCCAGGGACAGCTCAATTCACCCCTCCACTTT. Encoded protein: CASSPQGQLNSPLHF.